This TCR beta chain was sequenced during a study of T-cell memory formation after mild COVID-19. CDR3 length equals 13 residues. The germline CDR1 and CDR2 sequences are MNHEY and SVGEGT. Trimming cost V 7 bases and J 7 bases; bases outside gene matches: 2. Each CDR3 protein is one row after TCRdb ran MiXCR on the 5' RACE reads. The table records around 90,000 distinct CDR3 sequences, around 15% of them present only once. A remark on this clonotype: Its antigen is not identified.

Findings of the study overall: What remained unconfirmed was the SARS-CoV-2 specificity of second-wave clones peaking on day 37.

The V call is TRBV6-2 or TRBV6-3, the J call TRBJ2-1; 12 bases are a match to TRBD2. The sequence was obtained from a man aged 18 to 30 who had mild COVID-19 (a few samples of this study predate the infection). Cell type and time point are not known. Material for sequencing was PBMCs or a T cell subset sorted from them (not recorded which). The CDR3 DNA follows: TGTGCCAGCAAGACTAGCGGGGGAAATGAGCAGTTCTTC. Translating gives CASKTSGGNEQFF.